The rows below give T cell receptor beta chains drawn from one sample of a study of PD-1 blockade in mismatch repair-deficient tumors. Measured with immunoSEQ multiplex PCR; TCRdb has only the in-frame clones, and not every one. Among 100,000 to 150,000 clones, about 88% were seen once, and the ten largest hold roughly 12%. This specimen was peripheral blood, taken 44 weeks after starting pembrolizumab. The receptors shown here come from an adult with mismatch repair-deficient cancer. Both conserved end residues are part of each CDR3. The D gene is left open where the match is weak. The size field is filled for only some rows; it gives once, few, many or a size class.

clone size: once; V gene: TRBV5-1; J gene: TRBJ1-1; D gene: TRBD1; CDR3 DNA: TGCGCCAGCAGCCTGGGACAGGGGCGTGATGAAGCTTTCTTT; CDR3 protein: CASSLGQGRDEAFF
clone size: once; V gene: TRBV13; J gene: TRBJ2-1; D gene: -; CDR3 DNA: TGTGCCAGCAGCTTAGATGGGGGGGCCGATGAGCAGTTCTTC; CDR3 protein: CASSLDGGADEQFF
clone size: once; V gene: TRBV25-1; J gene: TRBJ2-3; D gene: -; CDR3 DNA: TGTGCCAGCAGTCCTCGGGGAGGGGGCCTGGATACGCAGTATTTT; CDR3 protein: CASSPRGGGLDTQYF
clone size: -; V gene: TRBV7-8; J gene: TRBJ2-5; D gene: TRBD1; CDR3 DNA: TGTGCCAGCAGCTTACACAGGGGGCGGGAGACCCAGTACTTC; CDR3 protein: CASSLHRGRETQYF
clone size: -; V gene: TRBV7-9; J gene: TRBJ2-1; D gene: TRBD2; CDR3 DNA: TGTGCCAGCAACCGGGAGGGACCCTCCTACAATGAGCAGTTCTTC; CDR3 protein: CASNREGPSYNEQFF
clone size: -; V gene: TRBV25-1; J gene: TRBJ2-1; D gene: -; CDR3 DNA: TGTGCCAGCAGTGGGGGAGGCTCCTACAATGAGCAGTTCTTC; CDR3 protein: CASSGGGSYNEQFF
clone size: -; V gene: TRBV5-5; J gene: TRBJ2-7; D gene: TRBD2; CDR3 DNA: TGTGCCAGCAGCCGGGGACTAGAAAACTACGAGCAGTACTTC; CDR3 protein: CASSRGLENYEQYF
clone size: -; V gene: TRBV9; J gene: TRBJ2-1; D gene: TRBD2; CDR3 DNA: TGTGCCAGCGGACTAGCGGACTACAATGAGCAGTTCTTC; CDR3 protein: CASGLADYNEQFF
clone size: -; V gene: TRBV29-1; J gene: TRBJ2-2; D gene: -; CDR3 DNA: TGCAGCGTAACATGGGGCTCGAACACCGGGGAGCTGTTTTTT; CDR3 protein: CSVTWGSNTGELFF
clone size: -; V gene: TRBV25-1; J gene: TRBJ2-3; D gene: -; CDR3 DNA: TGTGCCAGCTCCACTCACGAGGAGGCAGATACGCAGTATTTT; CDR3 protein: CASSTHEEADTQYF
clone size: -; V gene: TRBV5-1; J gene: TRBJ2-5; D gene: TRBD2; CDR3 DNA: TGCGCCAGCAGCTTGTCCCTAGCGGGAGGAGAAGGGGAGACCCAGTACTTC; CDR3 protein: CASSLSLAGGEGETQYF
clone size: -; V gene: TRBV19; J gene: TRBJ1-1; D gene: -; CDR3 DNA: TGTGCCAGTAGTTTGCCCGGGCTCAACACTGAAGCTTTCTTT; CDR3 protein: CASSLPGLNTEAFF
clone size: -; V gene: TRBV9; J gene: TRBJ2-1; D gene: TRBD1; CDR3 DNA: TGTGCCAGCAGCGGACAGGGGGCGAGGAATGAGCAGTTCTTC; CDR3 protein: CASSGQGARNEQFF
clone size: -; V gene: TRBV29-1; J gene: TRBJ1-1; D gene: -; CDR3 DNA: TGCAGCGTTCTGCCCCGGGGCTGGAACACTGAAGCTTTCTTT; CDR3 protein: CSVLPRGWNTEAFF
clone size: -; V gene: TRBV27; J gene: TRBJ1-5; D gene: -; CDR3 DNA: TGTGCCAGCAGTTTAGGGACCAATCAGCCCCAGCATTTT; CDR3 protein: CASSLGTNQPQHF
clone size: -; V gene: TRBV18; J gene: TRBJ1-3; D gene: -; CDR3 DNA: TGTGCCAGCTCACCACCCAGGGTGGACACCATATATTTT; CDR3 protein: CASSPPRVDTIYF
clone size: -; V gene: TRBV28; J gene: TRBJ2-7; D gene: -; CDR3 DNA: TGTGCCAGCAGCCCTCTCCACAGGGACATCGAGCAGTACTTC; CDR3 protein: CASSPLHRDIEQYF
clone size: -; V gene: TRBV13; J gene: TRBJ2-7; D gene: -; CDR3 DNA: TGTGCCAGCACCTACATCGGTGGAGAGGACGAGCAGTACTTC; CDR3 protein: CASTYIGGEDEQYF
clone size: -; V gene: TRBV5-1; J gene: TRBJ2-1; D gene: TRBD2; CDR3 DNA: TGCGCCAGCAGCTTGGACAAGGGACTAGCGGGGGGTTCCTACAATGAGCAGTTCTTC; CDR3 protein: CASSLDKGLAGGSYNEQFF
clone size: -; V gene: TRBV4-1; J gene: TRBJ2-1; D gene: -; CDR3 DNA: TGCGCCAGCAGCCATGTAACAGGGCGGTACAATGAGCAGTTCTTC; CDR3 protein: CASSHVTGRYNEQFF
clone size: medium-sized; V gene: TRBV5-6; J gene: TRBJ2-7; D gene: -; CDR3 DNA: TGTGCCAGCAGCTTCTCCGTCCGGTACGAGCAGTACTTC; CDR3 protein: CASSFSVRYEQYF
clone size: -; V gene: TRBV28; J gene: TRBJ2-5; D gene: TRBD2; CDR3 DNA: TGTGCCAGCAGTTTCCAGTCTAGCGGGGAGGGGACGTACCAAGAGACCCAGTACTTC; CDR3 protein: CASSFQSSGEGTYQETQYF
clone size: once; V gene: TRBV19; J gene: TRBJ1-2; D gene: -; CDR3 DNA: TGTGCCAGTAGTCCCCGTTGGGCAGCCCAGTATGGCTACACCTTC; CDR3 protein: CASSPRWAAQYGYTF
clone size: -; V gene: TRBV19; J gene: TRBJ2-2; D gene: TRBD2; CDR3 DNA: TGTGCCAGTAGGGTTAGCGGGAGGGCGGTGACCGGGGAGCTGTTTTTT; CDR3 protein: CASRVSGRAVTGELFF
clone size: -; V gene: TRBV12-5; J gene: TRBJ2-1; D gene: TRBD2; CDR3 DNA: TGTGCTAGTGCCATTAGCGGGAGATACTACAATGAGCAGTTCTTC; CDR3 protein: CASAISGRYYNEQFF
clone size: -; V gene: TRBV14; J gene: TRBJ2-1; D gene: -; CDR3 DNA: TGTGCCAGCGCAAGAAGTCGGTTTAACTACAATGAGCAGTTCTTC; CDR3 protein: CASARSRFNYNEQFF
clone size: -; V gene: TRBV10-3; J gene: TRBJ2-3; D gene: TRBD2; CDR3 DNA: TGTGCCACAGAAGTCGGTCCCCAAAGAGGACTAGTCGCAGATACGCAGTATTTT; CDR3 protein: CATEVGPQRGLVADTQYF
clone size: -; V gene: TRBV11-2; J gene: TRBJ2-3; D gene: -; CDR3 DNA: TGTGCCAGCAGCTTATTTGTCTTGGGTCCAGATACGCAGTATTTT; CDR3 protein: CASSLFVLGPDTQYF
clone size: -; V gene: TRBV7-9; J gene: TRBJ1-2; D gene: -; CDR3 DNA: TGTGCCAGCAGCTTCCCCTCCGGGGCTTATGGCTACACCTTC; CDR3 protein: CASSFPSGAYGYTF
clone size: -; V gene: TRBV4-2; J gene: TRBJ1-2; D gene: -; CDR3 DNA: TGTGCCAGCAGCCAAGACTTAGGGGGTAGCTATGGCTACACCTTC; CDR3 protein: CASSQDLGGSYGYTF
clone size: -; V gene: TRBV12-1; J gene: TRBJ2-1; D gene: -; CDR3 DNA: TGTGCCAGCAGCTTTCCCAGACTTCCAGATTATGACAATGAGCAGTTCTTC; CDR3 protein: CASSFPRLPDYDNEQFF
clone size: -; V gene: TRBV2; J gene: TRBJ1-1; D gene: -; CDR3 DNA: TGTGCCAGGGAGAATGAAGCTTTCTTT; CDR3 protein: CARENEAFF
clone size: -; V gene: TRBV10-1; J gene: TRBJ2-3; D gene: -; CDR3 DNA: TGCGCCAGCAGCGAGGGGGACGGGAGTCGTACGCAGTATTTT; CDR3 protein: CASSEGDGSRTQYF
clone size: -; V gene: TRBV6-5; J gene: TRBJ2-3; D gene: TRBD2; CDR3 DNA: TGTGCCAGCAGGCGACTAGCGTCAAGCACAGATACGCAGTATTTT; CDR3 protein: CASRRLASSTDTQYF
clone size: -; V gene: TRBV6-5; J gene: TRBJ2-5; D gene: -; CDR3 DNA: TGTGCCAGCAGTTACTCCGCCAGGGGAAAGGGGACCCAGTACTTC; CDR3 protein: CASSYSARGKGTQYF
clone size: -; V gene: TRBV7-2; J gene: TRBJ2-7; D gene: -; CDR3 DNA: TGTGCCAGCACCCCTTCTACAGGGAGACGCGAGCAGTACTTC; CDR3 protein: CASTPSTGRREQYF
clone size: -; V gene: TRBV11-2; J gene: TRBJ2-5; D gene: -; CDR3 DNA: TGTGCCAGCAGCTTAAATATTGGGCGAGAGCAAGAGACCCAGTACTTC; CDR3 protein: CASSLNIGREQETQYF
clone size: -; V gene: TRBV27; J gene: TRBJ2-7; D gene: -; CDR3 DNA: TGTGCCAGCAGTTTAACTGGGAGACCCCAAATAAACCGGGAGCAGTACTTC; CDR3 protein: CASSLTGRPQINREQYF
clone size: once; V gene: TRBV5-1; J gene: TRBJ2-1; D gene: -; CDR3 DNA: TGCGCCAGCAGCTTAAACACGAACAATGAGCAGTTCTTC; CDR3 protein: CASSLNTNNEQFF
clone size: -; V gene: TRBV28; J gene: TRBJ2-6; D gene: -; CDR3 DNA: TGTGCCAGCAGTTTCAGGAACGTCCTGACTTTC; CDR3 protein: CASSFRNVLTF
clone size: -; V gene: TRBV19; J gene: TRBJ1-2; D gene: -; CDR3 DNA: TGTGCCAGTAGGGCCCCTGGTCCAAACTATGGCTACACCTTC; CDR3 protein: CASRAPGPNYGYTF
clone size: once; V gene: TRBV21-1; J gene: TRBJ1-5; D gene: -; CDR3 DNA: TGTGCCAGCAAGCGTCCTTTACTCCCCCATCAGCCCCAGCATTTT; CDR3 protein: CASKRPLLPHQPQHF
clone size: few; V gene: TRBV7-9; J gene: TRBJ1-4; D gene: TRBD1; CDR3 DNA: TGTGCCAGCAGCCGGGACAGGGGAAAACTGTTTTTT; CDR3 protein: CASSRDRGKLFF
clone size: -; V gene: TRBV10-2; J gene: TRBJ2-7; D gene: -; CDR3 DNA: TGCGCCAGCAGTGAGCAGGTGGCCTACGAGCAGTACTTC; CDR3 protein: CASSEQVAYEQYF
clone size: once; V gene: TRBV11-2; J gene: TRBJ2-4; D gene: TRBD2; CDR3 DNA: TGTGCCAGCAGCTCGTCTCAGAGCGGGAGCGAAGCCAAAAACATTCAGTACTTC; CDR3 protein: CASSSSQSGSEAKNIQYF